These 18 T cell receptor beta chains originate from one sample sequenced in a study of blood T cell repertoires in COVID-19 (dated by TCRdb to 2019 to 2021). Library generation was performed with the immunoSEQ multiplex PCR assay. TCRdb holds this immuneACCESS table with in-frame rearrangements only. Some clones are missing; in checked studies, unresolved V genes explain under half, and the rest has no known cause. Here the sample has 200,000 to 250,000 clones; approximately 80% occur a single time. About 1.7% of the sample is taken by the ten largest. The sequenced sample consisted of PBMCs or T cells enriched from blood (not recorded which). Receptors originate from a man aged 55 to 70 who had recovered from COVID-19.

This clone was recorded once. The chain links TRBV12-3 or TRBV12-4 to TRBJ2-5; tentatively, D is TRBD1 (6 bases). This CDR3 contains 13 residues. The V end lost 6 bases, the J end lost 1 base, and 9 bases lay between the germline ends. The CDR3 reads CASRQGFQETQYF. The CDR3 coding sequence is TGTGCCAGCAGGCAGGGGTTCCAAGAGACCCAGTACTTC.

The CDR3 is CASSPAPQGWAPLHF. Written as DNA, the CDR3 is TGTGCCAGCTCACCCGCCCCACAGGGTTGGGCACCCCTCCACTTT. This rearrangement joins TRBV11-2 to TRBJ1-6; D may be TRBD1 (6 bases). Germline CDR1 reads SGHAT; CDR2 reads FQNNGV. This CDR3 spans 15 amino acids. Trimming pared 8 bases from V and 11 bases from J, leaving 22 bases between. Complete variable domain (other parts from reference TRBV11-2 and TRBJ1-6): EAGVAQSPRYKIIEKRQSVAFWCNPISGHATLYWYQQILGQGPKLLIQFQNNGVVDDSQLPKDRFSAERLKGVDSTLKIQPAKLEDSAVYLCASSPAPQGWAPLHFGNGTRLTVT.

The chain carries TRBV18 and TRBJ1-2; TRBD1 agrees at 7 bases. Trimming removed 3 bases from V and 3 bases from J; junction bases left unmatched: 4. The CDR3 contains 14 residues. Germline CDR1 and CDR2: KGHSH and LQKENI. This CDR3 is CASSPRGTDYGYTF. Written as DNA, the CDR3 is TGTGCCAGCTCACCGAGGGGGACAGACTATGGCTACACCTTC.

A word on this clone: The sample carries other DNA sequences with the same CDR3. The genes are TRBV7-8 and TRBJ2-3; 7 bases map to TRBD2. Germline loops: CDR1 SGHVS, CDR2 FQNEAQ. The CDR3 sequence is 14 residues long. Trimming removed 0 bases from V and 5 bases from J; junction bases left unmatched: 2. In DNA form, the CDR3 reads TGTGCCAGCAGCTTAGCGGGGGGGGGAGATACGCAGTATTTT. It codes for CASSLAGGGDTQYF. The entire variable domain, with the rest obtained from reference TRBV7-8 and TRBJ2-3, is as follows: GAGVSQSPRYKVAKRGQDVALRCDPISGHVSLFWYQQALGQGPEFLTYFQNEAQLDKSGLPSDRFFAERPEGSVSTLKIQRTQQEDSAVYLCASSLAGGGDTQYFGPGTRLTVL.

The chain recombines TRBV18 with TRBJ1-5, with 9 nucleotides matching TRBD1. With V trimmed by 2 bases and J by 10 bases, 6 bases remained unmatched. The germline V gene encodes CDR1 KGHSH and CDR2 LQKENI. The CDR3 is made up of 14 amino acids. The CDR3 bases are TGTGCCAGCTCACCATCCGGGACAGGGTCTCCCCAGCATTTT. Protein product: CASSPSGTGSPQHF.

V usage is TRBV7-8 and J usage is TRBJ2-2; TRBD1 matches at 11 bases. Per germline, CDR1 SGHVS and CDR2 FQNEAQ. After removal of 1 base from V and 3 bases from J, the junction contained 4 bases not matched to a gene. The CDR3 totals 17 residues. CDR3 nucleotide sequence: TGTGCCAGCAGCTTAGGGACAGGGGGCGCGGACACCGGGGAGCTGTTTTTT. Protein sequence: CASSLGTGGADTGELFF.

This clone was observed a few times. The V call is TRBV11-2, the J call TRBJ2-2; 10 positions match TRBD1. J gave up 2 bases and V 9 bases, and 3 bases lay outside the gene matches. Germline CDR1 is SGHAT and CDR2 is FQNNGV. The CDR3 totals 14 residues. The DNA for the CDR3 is TGTGCCAGTAGGACAGGGGGAAACACCGGGGAGCTGTTTTTT. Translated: CASRTGGNTGELFF.

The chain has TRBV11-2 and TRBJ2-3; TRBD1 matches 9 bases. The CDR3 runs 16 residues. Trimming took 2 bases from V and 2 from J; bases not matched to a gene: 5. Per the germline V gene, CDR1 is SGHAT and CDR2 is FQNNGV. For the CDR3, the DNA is TGTGCCAGCAGCTTATCCGGGACAGGGCTCACAGATACGCAGTATTTT. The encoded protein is CASSLSGTGLTDTQYF. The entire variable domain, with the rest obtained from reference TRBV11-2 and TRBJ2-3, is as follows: EAGVAQSPRYKIIEKRQSVAFWCNPISGHATLYWYQQILGQGPKLLIQFQNNGVVDDSQLPKDRFSAERLKGVDSTLKIQPAKLEDSAVYLCASSLSGTGLTDTQYFGPGTRLTVL.

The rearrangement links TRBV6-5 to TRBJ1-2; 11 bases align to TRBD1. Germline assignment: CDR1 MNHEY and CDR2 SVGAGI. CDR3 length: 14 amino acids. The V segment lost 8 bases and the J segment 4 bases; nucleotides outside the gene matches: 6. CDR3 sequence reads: CASGGQGGGYGYTF. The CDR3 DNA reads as TGTGCCAGCGGGGGACAGGGGGGTGGCTATGGCTACACCTTC.

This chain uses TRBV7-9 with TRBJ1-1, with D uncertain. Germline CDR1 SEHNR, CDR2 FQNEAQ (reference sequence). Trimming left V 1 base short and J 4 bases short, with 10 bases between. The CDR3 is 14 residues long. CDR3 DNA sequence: TGTGCCAGCAGCTTAGGTCAGGCTGTCACTGAAGCTTTCTTT. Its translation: CASSLGQAVTEAFF. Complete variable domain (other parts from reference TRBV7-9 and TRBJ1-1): DTGVSQNPRHKITKRGQNVTFRCDPISEHNRLYWYRQTLGQGPEFLTYFQNEAQLEKSRLLSDRFSAERPKGSFSTLEIQRTEQGDSAMYLCASSLGQAVTEAFFGQGTRLTVV.

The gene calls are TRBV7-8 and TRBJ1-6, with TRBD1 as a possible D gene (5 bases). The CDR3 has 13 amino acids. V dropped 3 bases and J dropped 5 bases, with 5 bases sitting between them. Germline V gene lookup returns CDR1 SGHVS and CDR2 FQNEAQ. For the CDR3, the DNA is TGTGCCAGCAGCTTCAGGGATAATTCACCCCTCCACTTT. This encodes CASSFRDNSPLHF.

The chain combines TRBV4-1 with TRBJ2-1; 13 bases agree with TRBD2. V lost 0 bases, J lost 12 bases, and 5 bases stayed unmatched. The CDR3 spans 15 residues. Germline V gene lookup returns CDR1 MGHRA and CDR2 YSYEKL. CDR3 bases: TGCGCCAGCAGCCAAGATATACTAGCGGGGGGGGCGCAGTTCTTC. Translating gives CASSQDILAGGAQFF.

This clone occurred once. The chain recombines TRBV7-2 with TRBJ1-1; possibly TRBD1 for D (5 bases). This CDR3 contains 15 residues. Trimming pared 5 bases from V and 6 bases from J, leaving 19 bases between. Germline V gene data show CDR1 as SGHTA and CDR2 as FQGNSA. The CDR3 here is CASSPKRTPWAEAFF. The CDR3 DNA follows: TGTGCCAGCAGCCCAAAAAGGACACCATGGGCTGAAGCTTTCTTT. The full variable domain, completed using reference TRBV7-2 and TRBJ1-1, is GAGVSQSPSNKVTEKGKDVELRCDPISGHTALYWYRQSLGQGLEFLIYFQGNSAPDKSGLPSDRFSAERTGGSVSTLTIQRTQQEDSAVYLCASSPKRTPWAEAFFGQGTRLTVV.

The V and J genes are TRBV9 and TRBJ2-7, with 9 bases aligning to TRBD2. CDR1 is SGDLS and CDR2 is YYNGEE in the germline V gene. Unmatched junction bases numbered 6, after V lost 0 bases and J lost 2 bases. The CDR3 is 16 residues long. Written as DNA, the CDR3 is TGTGCCAGCAGCGTAGGGGCAGCGGGGGGAGCCTACGAGCAGTACTTC. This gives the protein CASSVGAAGGAYEQYF.

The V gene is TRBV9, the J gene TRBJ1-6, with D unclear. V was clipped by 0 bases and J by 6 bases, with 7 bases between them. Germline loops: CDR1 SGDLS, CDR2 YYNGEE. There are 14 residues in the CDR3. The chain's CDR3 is CASSVESVNSPLHF. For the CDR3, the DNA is TGTGCCAGCAGCGTAGAGTCAGTTAATTCACCCCTCCACTTT.

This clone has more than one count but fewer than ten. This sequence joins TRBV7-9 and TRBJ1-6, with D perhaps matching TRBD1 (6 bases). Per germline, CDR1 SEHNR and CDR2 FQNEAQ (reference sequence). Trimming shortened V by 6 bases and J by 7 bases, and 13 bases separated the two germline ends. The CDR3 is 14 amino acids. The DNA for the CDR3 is TGTGCCAGCAGAGCTACAGGGTCGAATTCACCCCTCCACTTT. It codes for CASRATGSNSPLHF. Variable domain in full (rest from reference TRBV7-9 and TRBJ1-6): DTGVSQNPRHKITKRGQNVTFRCDPISEHNRLYWYRQTLGQGPEFLTYFQNEAQLEKSRLLSDRFSAERPKGSFSTLEIQRTEQGDSAMYLCASRATGSNSPLHFGNGTRLTVT.

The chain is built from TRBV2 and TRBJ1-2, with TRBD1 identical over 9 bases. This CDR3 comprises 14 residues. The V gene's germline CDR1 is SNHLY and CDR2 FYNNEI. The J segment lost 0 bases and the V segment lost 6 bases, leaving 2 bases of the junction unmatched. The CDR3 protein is CASRQGATNYGYTF. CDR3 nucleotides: TGTGCCAGCAGACAGGGGGCTACTAACTATGGCTACACCTTC. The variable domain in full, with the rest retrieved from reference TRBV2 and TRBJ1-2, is EPEVTQTPSHQVTQMGQEVILRCVPISNHLYFYWYRQILGQKVEFLVSFYNNEISEKSEIFDDQFSVERPDGSNFTLKIRSTKLEDSAMYFCASRQGATNYGYTFGSGTRLTVV.

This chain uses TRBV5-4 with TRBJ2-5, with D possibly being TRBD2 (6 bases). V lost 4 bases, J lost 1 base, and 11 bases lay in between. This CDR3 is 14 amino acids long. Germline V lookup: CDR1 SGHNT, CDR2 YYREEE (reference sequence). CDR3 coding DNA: TGTGCCAGCAGCCGGGAGACATTCCAAGAGACCCAGTACTTC. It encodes CASSRETFQETQYF.